This TCR beta chain was identified in a study of OX40 agonist ivuxolimab in advanced cancers. Findings and caveats of the study: Some of the nonresponding patients also showed low levels of normalized T-cell clonal expansion.

As regards this clone: Antigen unknown.

Data came from immunoSEQ multiplex PCR; TCRdb stores just in-frame clones and leaves some out. The repertoire has over 100,000 clones, 80% to 90% of them found once; the top ten carry around 0.57%. The CDR3 totals 15 residues. The V end lost 4 bases, the J end lost 2 bases, and 15 bases lay between the germline ends. Per the germline V gene, CDR1 is SGHTA and CDR2 is FQGNSA. This sequence originates from an adult with an advanced solid tumor such as melanoma, head and neck, liver or kidney cancer. Sequenced here: CD4+ or CD8+ T cells sorted from blood, sampled in a trial of the OX40 agonist ivuxolimab. The gene calls are TRBV7-2 and TRBJ2-7; D is perhaps TRBD1 (6 bases). The CDR3 DNA reads TGTGCCAGCAGCTCCACAGGGAATTATGCCTACGAGCAGTACTTC. Translation gives CASSSTGNYAYEQYF.